A single sample gave rise to the 14 T cell receptor beta chains below, sequenced in a study of human T cells and chemical hapten exposure. Time point indicated: healthy volunteer bleed at 6 weeks. Total RNA was isolated from unfractionated whole blood. Via MiXCR, TCRdb re-called the RACE reads, giving one row per CDR3 protein. Of some 65,000 distinct CDR3 sequences listed, about 5.7% are singletons. Sequenced input: whole blood. The origin of the receptors is a female donor in good health. Some clones in this sample may be carry-over from other donors' samples.

This clonotype was observed at least ten times. V is TRBV2 and J is TRBJ2-7; unclear D gene. Germline V gene lookup returns CDR1 SNHLY and CDR2 FYNNEI. V was shortened by 4 bases and J by 2 bases, with 9 bases between the two germline ends. The CDR3 consists of 13 residues. The CDR3 loop is CASSASRTYEQYF. Here the CDR3 DNA reads TGTGCCAGCAGTGCCAGCAGAACCTACGAGCAGTACTTC.

This clonotype has ten or more counts. The V gene is TRBV27, the J gene TRBJ2-1; 7 bases fit TRBD1. J was trimmed by 8 bases and V by 1 base; bases with no gene match: 5. CDR1 MNHEY and CDR2 SMNVEV come from the germline V gene (reference sequence). The CDR3 length is 14 residues. The CDR3 DNA sequence: TGTGCCAGCAGTTTATACGACAGGGCCCATGAGCAGTTCTTC. Translating it yields CASSLYDRAHEQFF.

This chain uses TRBV20-1 with TRBJ2-7, with 9 bases identical to TRBD2. With V trimmed by 2 bases and J by 3 bases, 8 bases remained unmatched. Germline values: CDR1 DFQATT, CDR2 SNEGSKA (reference sequence). The CDR3 runs 15 residues. CDR3 DNA: TGCAGTGCTAGACTACAGCGGGAGGCCGTCTACGAGCAGTACTTC. This gives the protein CSARLQREAVYEQYF.

The chain carries TRBV14 and TRBJ2-7; D possibly corresponds to TRBD2 (6 bases). CDR3 length equals 13 residues. V lost 4 bases to trimming and J lost 7 bases, with 14 bases between them. CDR1 SGHDN and CDR2 FVKESK come from the germline V gene. The CDR3 DNA is TGTGCCAGCAGCCGGGAGAGGGCGGGGGAGCAGTACTTC. Its translation is CASSRERAGEQYF.

This clonotype was seen repeatedly, ten times or more. V is TRBV20-1 and J is TRBJ1-5, with D perhaps matching TRBD1 (6 bases). CDR1 and CDR2 (germline): DFQATT, SNEGSKA (reference sequence). V gave up 0 bases and J gave up 10 bases, with 16 bases separating them. CDR3 size: 14 residues. This chain's CDR3 is CSARDRDKQKPQHF. In DNA form, the CDR3 reads TGCAGTGCTAGAGACCGGGACAAACAGAAACCCCAGCATTTT.

At least ten counts were recorded for this clonotype. The chain links TRBV11-1 to TRBJ2-3; 9 bases align to TRBD1. The CDR3 runs to 15 residues. The germline CDR1 and CDR2 sequences are SGHAT and FQDESV (reference sequence). V gave up 4 bases and J gave up 1 base; unmatched junction bases: 3. The CDR3 sequence is CASSSQGAGTDTQYF. The CDR3 coding sequence is TGTGCCAGCAGCTCACAGGGGGCGGGCACAGATACGCAGTATTTT.

Concerning this clonotype itself: A much larger clone lies one base from this, so it may be a read error. The V and J genes are TRBV2 and TRBJ1-2, with 8 bases matching TRBD1. Germline CDR1 SNHLY, CDR2 FYNNEI. This CDR3 region has 16 residues. CDR3 residues: CASSEAPDRGNYGYNF. The CDR3, as DNA: TGTGCCAGCAGTGAAGCGCCCGACAGGGGAAACTATGGCTACAACTTC.

This clonotype was picked up many times. This chain links TRBV14 with TRBJ1-1; D ambiguous. Trimming removed 1 base from V and 7 bases from J, with 10 bases in between. This CDR3 region has 13 residues. The V gene's germline CDR1 is SGHDN and CDR2 FVKESK. CDR3 amino acids: CASSQAWEDEAFF. CDR3 coding DNA: TGTGCCAGCAGCCAAGCCTGGGAAGATGAAGCTTTCTTT.

This clonotype was counted a few times. This chain joins TRBV7-3 and TRBJ1-1; no clear D. The CDR3 is 14 residues long. The V end lost 4 bases, the J end lost 1 base, and 10 bases lay between the germline ends. The V gene's germline CDR1 is SGHTA and CDR2 FQGTGA. DNA of the CDR3: TGTGCCAGCAGCTACGGGCAGACGAACACTGAAGCTTTCTTT. Translated, it gives CASSYGQTNTEAFF. Supplemented by reference TRBV7-3 and TRBJ1-1, the full variable domain reads GAGVSQTPSNKVTEKGKYVELRCDPISGHTALYWYRQSLGQGPEFLIYFQGTGAADDSGLPNDRFFAVRPEGSVSTLKIQRTERGDSAVYLCASSYGQTNTEAFFGQGTRLTVV.

This clonotype was observed at least ten times. The chain couples TRBV7-9 to TRBJ2-7, with TRBD2 as a possible D gene (6 bases). CDR1 SEHNR and CDR2 FQNEAQ come from the germline V gene (reference sequence). CDR3 size: 13 residues. V shed 5 bases and J shed 4 bases, with 12 bases lying between them. CDR3 residues: CASSLRSGYEQYF. In DNA form, the CDR3 reads TGTGCCAGCAGCCTCCGAAGCGGGTACGAGCAGTACTTC.

This clonotype occurred many times. The genes are TRBV14 and TRBJ2-1; TRBD2 agrees at 11 bases. The CDR3 is 16 amino acids. The germline V gene has CDR1 SGHDN and CDR2 FVKESK. The junction had 13 bases not matched to a gene; V was cut back by 8 bases and J by 7 bases. CDR3 in amino acids: CASGTVAGGPVNEQFF. The CDR3 region has the DNA TGTGCCAGCGGCACCGTAGCGGGAGGGCCTGTTAATGAGCAGTTCTTC.

There are many counts of this clonotype. V is TRBV30 and J is TRBJ1-1; maybe TRBD1 (6 bases). The CDR3 length is 13 residues. The germline gives CDR1 GTSNPN, CDR2 SVGIG (reference sequence). Trimming cost V 3 bases and J 7 bases, with 15 bases left between them. The CDR3 DNA sequence: TGTGCCTGGAGCCCCTCAGGGGCGGGTGAAGCTTTCTTT. Translated: CAWSPSGAGEAFF. Using reference TRBV30 and TRBJ1-1 for the parts outside the CDR3, the full variable domain is SQTIHQWPATLVQPVGSPLSLECTVEGTSNPNLYWYRQAAGRGLQLLFYSVGIGQISSEVPQNLSASRPQDRQFILSSKKLLLSDSGFYLCAWSPSGAGEAFFGQGTRLTVV.

This clonotype was seen many times. The V call is TRBV6-5, the J call TRBJ2-3; unclear D gene. Germline-derived CDR1 and CDR2 are MNHEY and SVGAGI. The length of the CDR3 is 17 residues. Trimming removed 0 bases at V and 0 bases at J, with 13 bases between. CDR3 nucleotide sequence: TGTGCCAGCAGTTACTCGACCCAGCCCCGTAGCACAGATACGCAGTATTTT. As protein: CASSYSTQPRSTDTQYF.

This clonotype was recorded many times. This chain joins TRBV28 and TRBJ2-7; D ambiguous. The CDR3 consists of 14 residues. CDR1 is MDHEN, CDR2 SYDVKM, per germline. V lost 5 bases and J 2 bases, leaving 13 bases between the germline ends. In nucleotides, the CDR3 is TGTGCCAGCAGTCAAGCCCGCGGAGCCTACGAGCAGTACTTC. Its protein product is CASSQARGAYEQYF. The whole variable domain, filled in from reference TRBV28 and TRBJ2-7, reads DVKVTQSSRYLVKRTGEKVFLECVQDMDHENMFWYRQDPGLGLRLIYFSYDVKMKEKGDIPEGYSVSREKKERFSLILESASTNQTSMYLCASSQARGAYEQYFGPGTRLTVT.